Below are 25 T cell receptor beta chains sequenced from a single sample in a study of control samples from healthy donors and cancer patients. Produced via immunoSEQ multiplex PCR; TCRdb's table is partial and in-frame only. The sample carries some 44,000 clones, more than 65% recorded once. Material: formalin-fixed, paraffin-embedded tissue. The source of these receptors is a male donor with melanoma.

The V call is TRBV3-1 (or the pseudogene TRBV3-2), the J call TRBJ2-2; D unclear. CDR1 LGHDT and CDR2 YNNKEL come from the germline V gene (reference sequence). The CDR3 is made up of 14 amino acids. The germline V and J ends were trimmed by 0 bases and 5 bases, with 7 bases remaining between them. CDR3 residues: CASSQDPGTGELFF. In DNA, the CDR3 is TGTGCCAGCAGCCAAGACCCAGGTACCGGGGAGCTGTTTTTT.

In this sample, this clone turned up a few times. This chain connects TRBV29-1 to TRBJ2-7; 10 nucleotides agree with TRBD1. The length of the CDR3 is 13 residues. The junction had 3 bases not matched to a gene; V was cut back by 4 bases and J by 3 bases. Germline V lookup: CDR1 SQVTM, CDR2 ANQGSEA. This chain's CDR3 is CSVVGQGGYEQYF. The CDR3 bases are TGCAGCGTTGTCGGACAGGGGGGCTACGAGCAGTACTTC.

The table lists this clone with a few counts. The gene calls are TRBV28 and TRBJ1-3; no definite D call. CDR1 and CDR2 (germline): MDHEN, SYDVKM. This CDR3 is built from 14 residues. The ends were cut back, 6 bases at V and 0 bases at J, with 9 bases in the middle. The CDR3 DNA reads as TGTGCCAGCAGCCAACACAGCTCTGGAAACACCATATATTTT. This codes for CASSQHSSGNTIYF. The full variable domain, rest sourced from reference TRBV28 and TRBJ1-3, is DVKVTQSSRYLVKRTGEKVFLECVQDMDHENMFWYRQDPGLGLRLIYFSYDVKMKEKGDIPEGYSVSREKKERFSLILESASTNQTSMYLCASSQHSSGNTIYFGEGSWLTVV.

The sample holds one count of this clone. This sequence joins TRBV18 and TRBJ2-5, with D possibly matching TRBD1 (6 bases). The CDR3 is made up of 15 amino acids. Germline CDR1 KGHSH, CDR2 LQKENI. V shed 3 bases and J shed 0 bases, with 11 bases lying between them. CDR3 in amino acids: CASSPSDRHQETQYF. The CDR3 DNA reads TGTGCCAGCTCACCTTCGGACAGACACCAAGAGACCCAGTACTTC.

The V gene is TRBV2, the J gene TRBJ2-5; D unresolved. Looked up from germline, CDR1 is SNHLY and CDR2 is FYNNEI. The CDR3 totals 13 residues. Between the trimmed V and J ends, which lost 6 bases and 5 bases, there was a span of 13 bases. This CDR3 reads CASSPGPGETQYF. In DNA form, the CDR3 reads TGTGCCAGCAGCCCCGGTCCTGGGGAGACCCAGTACTTC.

The J gene is TRBJ2-7, the V gene TRBV3-1 (or the pseudogene TRBV3-2), with 12 bases fitting TRBD2. Unmatched junction bases numbered 4, after V lost 2 bases and J lost 5 bases. Germline CDR1 is LGHDT and CDR2 is YNNKEL (reference sequence). CDR3 length: 15 amino acids. Here the CDR3 reads CASSQQTSGSDEQYF. Written as DNA, the CDR3 is TGTGCCAGCAGCCAACAGACTAGCGGGAGTGACGAGCAGTACTTC.

J is TRBJ2-7 and V is TRBV10-3; TRBD2 matches 13 bases. This CDR3 contains 15 residues. After removal of 5 bases from V and 2 bases from J, the junction contained 3 bases not matched to a gene. CDR1 ENHRY and CDR2 SYGVKD come from the germline V gene. CDR3 region: CAISPGLAGAYEQYF. DNA for the CDR3: TGTGCCATCAGTCCCGGACTAGCGGGAGCCTACGAGCAGTACTTC.

V usage is TRBV7-7 and J usage is TRBJ1-6, with 7 bases aligning to TRBD1. The germline V gene has CDR1 SSHAT and CDR2 FNYEAQ (reference sequence). The CDR3 is 16 residues long. V trimming: 5 bases; J trimming: 7 bases; junction bases outside the gene matches: 11. CDR3 loop: CASSPLYRDSNSPLHF. For the CDR3, the DNA is TGTGCCAGCAGCCCTTTATACCGGGACAGCAATTCACCCCTCCACTTT.

In nucleotides, the CDR3 is TGTGCCAGCAGCATCGGGACAGACAAGGGACGAGAGACCCAGTACTTC. It translates to CASSIGTDKGRETQYF. V usage is TRBV11-2 and J usage is TRBJ2-5, with 7 bases aligning to TRBD1. The germline V gene has CDR1 SGHAT and CDR2 FQNNGV. This CDR3 is 16 amino acids long. Germline trimming cut 5 bases from V and 4 bases from J; bases unmatched to any gene: 13.

This clone was recorded once. A read error may be the cause here, since a much bigger clone is one base away. The rearrangement links TRBV19 to TRBJ1-1; possibly TRBD1 for D (5 bases). Germline V CDR1 and CDR2: LNHDA, SQIVND (reference sequence). This CDR3 has 12 amino acids. The CDR3 loop reads CASTQGVTEVFF. Written as DNA, the CDR3 is TGTGCCAGTACCCAGGGTGTGACTGAAGTTTTCTTT. Based on the CDR3 plus reference TRBV19 and TRBJ1-1, the full variable domain is DGGITQSPKYLFRKEGQNVTLSCEQNLNHDAMYWYRQDPGQGLRLIYYSQIVNDFQKGDIAEGYSVSREKKESFPLTVTSAQKNPTAFYLCASTQGVTEVFFGQGTRLTVV.

CDR3 in DNA: TGTGCCAGCATCTCTGGACAGGGTAACTCCTACGAGCAGTACTTC. It is translated as CASISGQGNSYEQYF. The chain employs TRBV28 and TRBJ2-7; 8 positions agree with TRBD1. This CDR3 spans 15 amino acids. Trimming at V came to 7 bases and at J to 0 bases, leaving 8 bases not matched to a gene. Germline lookup yields CDR1 MDHEN and CDR2 SYDVKM.

This clone appeared a few times. CDR3 region: CASSLWDTNTEAFF. The CDR3 nucleotides read TGTGCCAGCAGTTTATGGGACACGAACACTGAAGCTTTCTTT. V and J are TRBV28 and TRBJ1-1; weak D call: TRBD1 (5 bases). There are 14 residues in the CDR3. Germline V gene data show CDR1 as MDHEN and CDR2 as SYDVKM. V was pared by 0 bases and J by 1 base, with 6 bases between.

This clone has just a few counts. J is TRBJ1-2 and V is TRBV7-2; D gene uncertain. The CDR3 extends over 14 amino acids. Germline lookup yields CDR1 SGHTA and CDR2 FQGNSA. The V gene lost 0 bases and the J gene lost 6 bases, with 11 bases spanning the gap. The CDR3 sequence: CASSLADTFHGYTF. In DNA form, the CDR3 reads TGTGCCAGCAGCTTAGCCGACACTTTTCATGGCTACACCTTC.

CDR3 amino acids: CASSPGMYEQYF. CDR3 in DNA: TGTGCCAGCTCACCAGGGATGTACGAGCAGTACTTC. The chain couples TRBV18 to TRBJ2-7, with unresolved D. Germline V gene lookup returns CDR1 KGHSH and CDR2 LQKENI. This CDR3 has 12 residues. Between the trimmed V and J ends, which lost 2 bases and 4 bases, there was a span of 6 bases.

The rearrangement joins TRBV6-5 to TRBJ1-5; the D gene is possibly TRBD1 (5 bases). Germline loops: CDR1 MNHEY, CDR2 SVGAGI. Between the trimmed V and J ends, which lost 5 bases and 7 bases, there was a span of 15 bases. CDR3 size: 14 residues. CDR3 nucleotide sequence: TGTGCCAGCAGTCGGGACCTGCAAGGGCAGCCCCAGCATTTT. This sequence encodes CASSRDLQGQPQHF.

This clone was seen a single time. CDR3 amino acids: CASSPGTSGRDTQYF. The CDR3 DNA sequence: TGTGCCAGTAGTCCCGGGACTAGCGGGAGGGATACGCAGTATTTT. V and J are TRBV19 and TRBJ2-3; 15 bases match TRBD2. Germline CDR1 and CDR2: LNHDA and SQIVND (reference sequence). CDR3 size: 15 residues. Trimming cost V 5 bases and J 6 bases; bases outside gene matches: 3.

As regards this clone: Other DNA variants within this sample encode the same CDR3. The chain has TRBV6-6 and TRBJ2-5; D is undetermined. Germline V gene data show CDR1 as MNHNY and CDR2 as SVGAGI (reference sequence). There are 11 residues in the CDR3. The V gene lost 2 bases and the J gene lost 5 bases, with 3 bases spanning the gap. The CDR3 region is CASSYGETQYF. For the CDR3, the DNA is TGTGCCAGCAGTTACGGGGAGACCCAGTACTTC.

This rearrangement joins TRBV11-3 to TRBJ2-3; the D gene could be TRBD1 or TRBD2 (6 bases each). Germline lookup yields CDR1 SGHNT and CDR2 YENEEA. The CDR3 covers 13 residues. Trimming took off 8 bases at V and 6 bases at J, with 15 bases between the two ends. The CDR3 here is CASSPGGGDTQYF. The CDR3 bases are TGTGCCAGCTCCCCCGGGGGCGGCGATACGCAGTATTTT.

There are a few counts of this clone. The rearrangement joins TRBV4-2 to TRBJ1-4, with D possibly matching TRBD1 (6 bases). Germline CDR1 and CDR2: LGHNA and YNFKEQ. The V gene lost 0 bases and the J gene lost 7 bases, with 15 bases spanning the gap. The CDR3 has 16 amino acids. The CDR3: CASSQDGQGFGEKLFF. In DNA, the CDR3 is TGTGCCAGCAGCCAAGATGGGCAGGGGTTCGGTGAAAAACTGTTTTTT.

This rearrangement joins TRBV28 to TRBJ1-2; weak D call: TRBD1 (6 bases). Trimming took off 10 bases at V and 8 bases at J, with 17 bases between the two ends. The length of the CDR3 is 12 residues. Germline lookup yields CDR1 MDHEN and CDR2 SYDVKM. CDR3 loop: CATEGGANGYTF. CDR3 sequence (DNA): TGTGCCACCGAGGGGGGGGCGAACGGCTACACCTTC.

This clone was seen only a few times. The rearrangement links TRBV9 to TRBJ2-1, with unresolved D. CDR1 and CDR2 from the germline V gene are SGDLS and YYNGEE. This CDR3 comprises 14 residues. The V end was cut by 4 bases, the J end by 5 bases, with 13 bases between. CDR3 DNA sequence: TGTGCCAGCAGCCCCGTTGGAGCGCACAATGAGCAGTTCTTC. The encoded protein is CASSPVGAHNEQFF. Based on the CDR3 plus reference TRBV9 and TRBJ2-1, the full variable domain is DSGVTQTPKHLITATGQRVTLRCSPRSGDLSVYWYQQSLDQGLQFLIQYYNGEERAKGNILERFSAQQFPDLHSELNLSSLELGDSALYFCASSPVGAHNEQFFGPGTRLTVL.

This chain joins TRBV11-2 and TRBJ2-1, with D uncertain. Germline values: CDR1 SGHAT, CDR2 FQNNGV. V was pared by 1 base and J by 14 bases, with 9 bases between. CDR3 length equals 11 residues. CDR3 nucleotide sequence: TGTGCCAGCAGCTTAGGTCTTGGGAAGTTCTTC. Translated: CASSLGLGKFF.

This rearrangement joins TRBV20-1 to TRBJ2-2; D is perhaps TRBD1 (6 bases). V dropped 3 bases and J dropped 0 bases, with 8 bases sitting between them. The CDR3 contains 14 residues. Germline CDR1 reads DFQATT; CDR2 reads SNEGSKA (reference sequence). The CDR3 loop reads CSASRQANTGELFF. The CDR3 DNA is TGCAGTGCTAGTCGACAGGCGAACACCGGGGAGCTGTTTTTT.

This clone came up a few times. The chain links TRBV3-1 (or the pseudogene TRBV3-2) to TRBJ2-7; D perhaps matches TRBD2 (6 bases). CDR1 LGHDT and CDR2 YNNKEL come from the germline V gene (reference sequence). V was shortened by 0 bases and J by 12 bases, with 15 bases between the two germline ends. This CDR3 has 13 residues. The CDR3, as DNA: TGTGCCAGCAGCCAAGAAGCGGGCCTCAGTCGGTACTTC. Its translation: CASSQEAGLSRYF.

V usage is TRBV30 and J usage is TRBJ1-5, with a possible D match to TRBD1 (6 bases). Trimming took 3 bases from V and 7 from J, leaving 19 bases between them. CDR1 and CDR2 from the germline V gene are GTSNPN and SVGIG (reference sequence). The length of the CDR3 is 15 residues. The DNA for the CDR3 is TGTGCCTGGAGCCGGGAAGGGGGTGACTGGCAGCCCCAGCATTTT. It translates to CAWSREGGDWQPQHF.